These T cell receptor beta chains were read from a single sample in a study of blood T cells in healthy people across ages. TCRdb analysed the 5' RACE reads with MiXCR anew, one entry per CDR3 protein. The table shows 800,000 or so distinct CDR3 sequences, with approximately 25% occurring only once. These data were also filed under a second study, of T cells of mothers and their children.

Sequences were obtained from blood. The receptors derive from a boy aged 10-17 years in good health. Each CDR3 is given with its conserved first and last residue. The D gene is left open where the match is weak. A row's size may be missing; if present it is once, few, many or a size class.

size	J	V	D	DNA	CDR3
-	TRBJ2-3	TRBV5-1	-	TGCGCCAGCAGCTTGGGACATGATACAGATACGCAGTATTTT	CASSLGHDTDTQYF
-	TRBJ2-1	TRBV6-2/TRBV6-3	TRBD2	TGTGCCAGCAGTCCCCAACGGGAGGGTTGGAATGAGCAGTTCTTC	CASSPQREGWNEQFF
-	TRBJ2-4	TRBV2	-	TGTGCCAGCTGTGAAGACGGGCTCTTACCCAAAAACATTCAGTACTTC	CASCEDGLLPKNIQYF
few	TRBJ2-3	TRBV4-3	-	TGCGCCAGCAGCCAAGAACTTGGTTGGAACTTCGCCCCCGGTACGCAGTATTTT	CASSQELGWNFAPGTQYF
-	TRBJ2-6	TRBV9	TRBD2	TGTGCCAGCAGCGTAGGGGTAGCGGGGGCCACTTCTGGGGCCAACGTCCTGACTTTC	CASSVGVAGATSGANVLTF
-	TRBJ2-7	TRBV6-2/TRBV6-3	TRBD1	TGTGCCAGCAGTTACGTGGACAGGGTGAAGGACGAGCAGTACTTC	CASSYVDRVKDEQYF
-	TRBJ2-7	TRBV4-1	-	TGCGCCAGCAGCCAAGTACCGCAACCAGCCTACGAGCAGTACTTC	CASSQVPQPAYEQYF
few	TRBJ2-7	TRBV27	TRBD2	TGTGCCAGGCCTTGGTGGCCCGACCGACTAGCGGGAGCCTACGAGCAGTACTTC	CARPWWPDRLAGAYEQYF
few	TRBJ1-2	TRBV4-1	-	TGCGCCAGCAGCCAAGATTCTGAACTTTTGAACTATGGCTACACCTTC	CASSQDSELLNYGYTF
-	TRBJ2-4	TRBV6-2/TRBV6-3	-	TGTGCCAGCATAGGTCGCAGCAGCAAAAACATTCAGTACTTC	CASIGRSSKNIQYF
-	TRBJ2-2	TRBV4-1	TRBD2	TGCGCCAGCAGCCAAGATCGGTCGGGACTAGCGGGAGCCGGGGAGCTGTTTTTT	CASSQDRSGLAGAGELFF
-	TRBJ1-3	TRBV7-9	-	TGTGCCAGCAGTCAAAACGTAAACACCATATATTTT	CASSQNVNTIYF
-	TRBJ1-1	TRBV10-3	-	TGTGCCATCCACGGCATGAACACTGAAGCTTTCTTT	CAIHGMNTEAFF
-	TRBJ2-7	TRBV7-9	-	TGTGCCAGCAGCTTAAGGGGGGGGCAGAACGGGGACGAGCAGTACTTC	CASSLRGGQNGDEQYF
-	TRBJ2-5	TRBV7-6	-	TGTGCCAGCAGCCCCTCGACAGGCCTCCAAGAGACCCAGTACTTC	CASSPSTGLQETQYF
-	TRBJ1-1	TRBV9	-	TGTGCCAGCAGCGTAGGGTCCCAACGAGCTGGGAGACAAGGCAACACTGAAGCTTTCTTT	CASSVGSQRAGRQGNTEAFF
-	TRBJ1-5	TRBV12-3/TRBV12-4	TRBD1	TGTGCCAGCAGTTTGGGACAGGGGGTTTGGCAGCCCCAGCATTTT	CASSLGQGVWQPQHF
few	TRBJ2-7	TRBV3-1	TRBD2	TGTGCCAGCAGCCAAGAGGCACTAGCGGGAGTCTACGAGCAGTACTTC	CASSQEALAGVYEQYF
-	TRBJ1-1	TRBV7-8	-	TGTGCCAGCAGCTTAGGGAAACAGGGGAACACTGAAGCTTTCTTT	CASSLGKQGNTEAFF
-	TRBJ2-5	TRBV29-1	-	TGCAGCGTGCTGGGCTTTCAAGAGACCCAGTACTTC	CSVLGFQETQYF
-	TRBJ2-7	TRBV12-3/TRBV12-4	TRBD1	TGTGCCAGCAGGGAGACAGGGGTTAGCTCCTACGAGCAGTACTTC	CASRETGVSSYEQYF
-	TRBJ2-4	TRBV12-5	-	TGTGCTAGTGGTTTGAGTAGGACTTTGGGGACCGAAGAAAACATTCAGTACTTC	CASGLSRTLGTEENIQYF
-	TRBJ1-1	TRBV6-1	-	TGTGCCAGCAGTGAAATCGGGGCTGCTTTCTTT	CASSEIGAAFF
-	TRBJ1-1	TRBV7-8	-	TGTGCCAGCAGATTAGATGAGGGAGGAACTGAAGCTTTCTTT	CASRLDEGGTEAFF
few	TRBJ1-1	TRBV7-9	-	TGTGCCAGCAGCCCCAGGGAAGGCACTGAAGCTTTCTTT	CASSPREGTEAFF
few	TRBJ2-5	TRBV20-1	-	TGCAGTGCTAGAGAAAACTGGCGGGAGACCCAGTACTTC	CSARENWRETQYF
-	TRBJ1-1	TRBV29-1	-	TGCAGCGTTGGAGCCCTCATGAACACTGAAGCTTTCTTT	CSVGALMNTEAFF
once	TRBJ1-1	TRBV7-3	TRBD1	TGTGCCTGCAGCGTGGGACAGAGGGGTGTCTCGAACACTGGAGCTTTCTTT	CACSVGQRGVSNTGAFF
-	TRBJ2-5	TRBV7-8	TRBD1	TGTGCCAGCAGCTTACTGTCAGGGGGAAACCAAGAGACCCAGTACTTC	CASSLLSGGNQETQYF
few	TRBJ2-5	TRBV7-2	-	TGTGCCAGCGGAGGCCGCCAAGGGACCCAGTACTTC	CASGGRQGTQYF
once	TRBJ1-1	TRBV20-1	-	TGCAGTGCTAGACCAGGAACTAACACTGAAGCTTTCTTT	CSARPGTNTEAFF
-	TRBJ2-5	TRBV7-3	TRBD2	TGTGCCAGCAGCTTCGAGCGGGACGGGACCCAGTACTTC	CASSFERDGTQYF
few	TRBJ1-2	TRBV9	-	TGTGCCAGCAGCGTATCAATAAGGGCGGTCGGTTCTAACTATGGCTACACCTTC	CASSVSIRAVGSNYGYTF
few	TRBJ2-5	TRBV7-9	-	TGTGCCAGCAGCTTAAACCCATACGGGGAGCAGTACTTC	CASSLNPYGEQYF
few	TRBJ2-3	TRBV28	-	TGTGCCAGCAGTTGGAGCGTACCCGTAGATACGCAGTATTTT	CASSWSVPVDTQYF
-	TRBJ2-6	TRBV27	-	TGTGCCAGCAGTTACCTTTCCTCTGGGGCCAACGTCCTGACTTTC	CASSYLSSGANVLTF
many	TRBJ2-7	TRBV28	-	TGTGCCAGCAGTTTATGGGCCGGACAAAGCTCCTACGAGCAGTACTTC	CASSLWAGQSSYEQYF
few	TRBJ2-3	TRBV5-1	TRBD2	TGCGCCAGCAGCCCAAGCGTAGCGGGGGGGCCGATCAGCACAGATACGCAGTATTTT	CASSPSVAGGPISTDTQYF
few	TRBJ2-3	TRBV29-1	-	TGCAGCCCACCACGATTCGATACGCAGTATTTT	CSPPRFDTQYF
few	TRBJ2-1	TRBV5-5	TRBD2	TGTGCCAGCAGCTTGGTAGGGCTAGCGGGCCCTGAGCAGTTCTTC	CASSLVGLAGPEQFF